The 18 T cell receptor beta chains below all came from one sample that was sequenced in a study of cytomegalovirus exposure and HLA in healthy donors. The primer mix had 60 Vbeta and 13 Jbeta primers. Only in-frame clones appear in the TCRdb table, and some are missing; sequencing was by immunoSEQ multiplex PCR. Of more than 150,000 clones listed, 70% to 80% were seen once; the top ten hold around 1.6%. The sequencing sample was made of PBMCs. These receptors all stem from a man aged 18 to 30 in good health and CMV-seronegative.

The chain is built from TRBV11-2 and TRBJ2-5; 7 nucleotides agree with TRBD2. Germline-derived CDR1 and CDR2 are SGHAT and FQNNGV. The CDR3 spans 16 residues. The trim removed 3 bases at V and 7 bases at J, leaving 14 bases unmatched. The CDR3 protein is CASSFDGLVGKGTQYF. The CDR3 DNA reads as TGTGCCAGCAGCTTCGACGGACTAGTGGGAAAAGGGACCCAGTACTTC. The complete variable domain, with remaining parts taken from reference TRBV11-2 and TRBJ2-5, reads EAGVAQSPRYKIIEKRQSVAFWCNPISGHATLYWYQQILGQGPKLLIQFQNNGVVDDSQLPKDRFSAERLKGVDSTLKIQPAKLEDSAVYLCASSFDGLVGKGTQYFGPGTRLLVL.

This rearrangement joins TRBV19 to TRBJ1-5, with unresolved D. The CDR3 consists of 13 residues. The germline V gene encodes CDR1 LNHDA and CDR2 SQIVND (reference sequence). The V end was cut by 6 bases, the J end by 0 bases, with 6 bases between. The CDR3: CASRQYSNQPQHF. CDR3 sequence (DNA): TGTGCCAGTAGACAGTATAGCAATCAGCCCCAGCATTTT.

The gene calls are TRBV6-5 and TRBJ1-1, with TRBD1 as a possible D gene (5 bases). In germline, CDR1 is MNHEY, CDR2 SVGAGI. V gave up 6 bases and J gave up 8 bases, with 19 bases separating them. The CDR3 spans 14 residues. The CDR3 DNA is TGTGCCAGCAGCAGAACCAGGGCCGGTAGGGAAGCTTTCTTT. Encoded protein: CASSRTRAGREAFF.

The chain combines TRBV27 with TRBJ1-4; 8 nucleotides align to TRBD1. Looked up from germline, CDR1 is MNHEY and CDR2 is SMNVEV (reference sequence). CDR3 length: 17 amino acids. J was trimmed by 7 bases and V by 5 bases; bases with no gene match: 15. The CDR3 here is CASSPRTGTGTGEKLFF. The CDR3 nucleotides are TGTGCCAGCAGTCCGCGAACCGGGACAGGTACTGGTGAAAAACTGTTTTTT.

The V and J genes are TRBV5-1 and TRBJ2-7; TRBD2 matches 10 bases. The CDR3 sequence is 15 residues long. The V and J ends lost 5 bases and 0 bases, in that order; junction bases with no gene match: 5. Germline CDR1 SGHRS, CDR2 YFSETQ. CDR3 residues: CASRLSGGSSYEQYF. CDR3 nucleotide sequence: TGCGCCAGCAGACTTAGCGGGGGGAGCTCCTACGAGCAGTACTTC.

The rearrangement links TRBV19 to TRBJ1-1, with 9 bases that match TRBD1. Per germline, CDR1 LNHDA and CDR2 SQIVND (reference sequence). The CDR3 totals 16 residues. Germline trimming cut 7 bases from V and 4 bases from J; bases unmatched to any gene: 13. The CDR3 DNA follows: TGTGCCAGTACCCTGGGGGACAGGGTTGGTACCACTGAAGCTTTCTTT. This gives the protein CASTLGDRVGTTEAFF.

The chain uses TRBV6-1 and TRBJ1-2; 7 nucleotides agree with TRBD1. After removal of 6 bases from V and 7 bases from J, the junction contained 11 bases not matched to a gene. In germline, CDR1 is MNHNS, CDR2 SASEGT. The CDR3 has 14 residues. The CDR3 nucleotides read TGTGCCAGCAGGTCCTCTCCCCGGACAGGTGGCTACACCTTC. Encoded protein: CASRSSPRTGGYTF.

The genes are TRBV20-1 and TRBJ2-7; a weak D match, TRBD2 (5 bases). This CDR3 contains 11 residues. V lost 1 base and J 7 bases, leaving 8 bases between the germline ends. Germline V gene sequence: CDR1 DFQATT, CDR2 SNEGSKA (reference sequence). CDR3 loop: CSARGGWEQYF. The CDR3 DNA is TGCAGTGCTAGAGGCGGGTGGGAGCAGTACTTC.

In its sample, this clone was seen a few times. The chain employs TRBV7-2 and TRBJ1-5, with D maybe TRBD1 (5 bases). This CDR3 has 13 amino acids. The V end was cut by 6 bases, the J end by 2 bases, with 8 bases between. In germline, CDR1 is SGHTA, CDR2 FQGNSA. CDR3 region: CASRDNRNQPQHF. The CDR3 coding sequence is TGTGCCAGCAGGGACAACCGCAATCAGCCCCAGCATTTT. The entire variable domain, with the rest obtained from reference TRBV7-2 and TRBJ1-5, is as follows: GAGVSQSPSNKVTEKGKDVELRCDPISGHTALYWYRQSLGQGLEFLIYFQGNSAPDKSGLPSDRFSAERTGGSVSTLTIQRTQQEDSAVYLCASRDNRNQPQHFGDGTRLSIL.

The chain employs TRBV5-1 and TRBJ2-5; 10 bases match TRBD1. J lost 4 bases, V lost 0 bases, and 6 bases had no gene match. The CDR3 loop spans 16 amino acids. Germline lookup yields CDR1 SGHRS and CDR2 YFSETQ. As DNA, the CDR3 is TGCGCCAGCAGCTTGGAGGGGACAGGGGCCAGAGAGACCCAGTACTTC. This encodes CASSLEGTGARETQYF.

The chain couples TRBV5-1 to TRBJ1-4; TRBD1 matches 7 bases. The trim removed 4 bases at V and 3 bases at J, leaving 6 bases unmatched. The CDR3 consists of 15 residues. Germline CDR1 is SGHRS and CDR2 is YFSETQ. CDR3 in DNA: TGCGCCAGCAGCCGCCGGGACAGAGCTAATGAAAAACTGTTTTTT. Translated, it gives CASSRRDRANEKLFF.

This chain connects TRBV5-4 to TRBJ2-3; TRBD1 is a possible D gene (5 bases). This CDR3 comprises 16 residues. Trimming cost V 4 bases and J 6 bases, with 21 bases left between them. CDR1 is SGHNT and CDR2 is YYREEE in the germline V gene (reference sequence). The chain's CDR3 is CASSLGALSSPDTQYF. The CDR3 DNA reads TGTGCCAGCAGCCTTGGGGCCCTATCGTCCCCCGATACGCAGTATTTT.

About this clone: At one end the junction does not follow the germline gene, possibly because of a read error. The rearrangement joins TRBV19 to TRBJ2-5, with 16 bases that match TRBD2. This CDR3 region has 14 residues. CDR1 and CDR2 from the germline V gene are LNHDA and SQIVND (reference sequence). The CDR3 protein is CASSSGLAGGPVDF. The CDR3 DNA sequence: TGTGCCAGTAGTTCGGGACTAGCGGGGGGGCCGGTTGACTTC.

V is TRBV28 and J is TRBJ1-6, with D unclear. Germline CDR1 is MDHEN and CDR2 is SYDVKM. The V and J ends lost 10 bases and 7 bases respectively, with 17 bases between them. CDR3 length: 14 residues. The CDR3 DNA sequence: TGTGCCATCACCGCAGGCACCAAAAATTCACCCCTCCACTTT. Translating gives CAITAGTKNSPLHF.

This rearrangement joins TRBV30 to TRBJ1-4, with 12 bases identical to TRBD1. The V gene's germline CDR1 is GTSNPN and CDR2 SVGIG (reference sequence). V lost 2 bases and J lost 7; bases outside the gene matches: 2. The CDR3 has 14 amino acids. Here the CDR3 reads CAWSSGQGAEKLFF. As DNA, the CDR3 is TGTGCCTGGAGTTCGGGACAGGGGGCTGAAAAACTGTTTTTT.

The V and J genes are TRBV7-6 and TRBJ2-3, with a possible D match to TRBD2 (6 bases). Per germline, CDR1 SGHVS and CDR2 FNYEAQ. The CDR3 is made up of 14 amino acids. The V end lost 0 bases, the J end lost 5 bases, and 9 bases lay between the germline ends. The CDR3 reads CASSLAIGRDTQYF. In DNA, the CDR3 is TGTGCCAGCAGCTTAGCAATCGGGAGAGATACGCAGTATTTT. Variable domain in full (rest from reference TRBV7-6 and TRBJ2-3): GAGVSQSPRYKVTKRGQDVALRCDPISGHVSLYWYRQALGQGPEFLTYFNYEAQQDKSGLPNDRFSAERPEGSISTLTIQRTEQRDSAMYRCASSLAIGRDTQYFGPGTRLTVL.

This clone was seen once. One junction end does not reproduce the germline sequence, and a read error may be involved. V is TRBV6-1 and J is TRBJ2-2; D is perhaps TRBD2 (5 bases). The CDR3 is 14 amino acids. Germline V CDR1 and CDR2: MNHNS, SASEGT. The CDR3 sequence is CASSAKSVTGELLF. In nucleotides, the CDR3 is TGTGCCAGCAGTGCCAAGTCGGTCACCGGGGAGCTGCTTTTT.

The V and J genes are TRBV28 and TRBJ1-2, with D possibly TRBD1 on 5 matching bases. V lost 4 bases and J 2 bases, leaving 11 bases between the germline ends. Germline CDR1 and CDR2: MDHEN and SYDVKM. The CDR3 length is 14 residues. CDR3 loop: CASSSAGRNYGYTF. Here the CDR3 DNA reads TGTGCCAGCAGTTCGGCAGGGCGGAACTATGGCTACACCTTC.